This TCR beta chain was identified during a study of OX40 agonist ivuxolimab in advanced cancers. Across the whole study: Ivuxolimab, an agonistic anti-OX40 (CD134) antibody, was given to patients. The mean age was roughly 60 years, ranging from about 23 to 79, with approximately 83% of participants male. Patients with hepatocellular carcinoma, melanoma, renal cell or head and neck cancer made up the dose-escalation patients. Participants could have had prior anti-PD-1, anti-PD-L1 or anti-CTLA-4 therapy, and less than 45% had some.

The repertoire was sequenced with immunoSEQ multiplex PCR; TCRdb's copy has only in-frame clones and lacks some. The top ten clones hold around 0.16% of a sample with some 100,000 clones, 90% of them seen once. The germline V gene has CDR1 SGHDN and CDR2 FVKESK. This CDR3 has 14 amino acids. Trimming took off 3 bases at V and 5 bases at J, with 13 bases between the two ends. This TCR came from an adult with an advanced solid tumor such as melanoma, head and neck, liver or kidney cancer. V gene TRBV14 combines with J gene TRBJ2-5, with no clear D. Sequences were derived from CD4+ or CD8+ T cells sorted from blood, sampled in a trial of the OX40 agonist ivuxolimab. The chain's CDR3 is CASSQWLQSETQYF. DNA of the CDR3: TGTGCCAGCAGCCAGTGGCTACAGTCGGAGACCCAGTACTTC.